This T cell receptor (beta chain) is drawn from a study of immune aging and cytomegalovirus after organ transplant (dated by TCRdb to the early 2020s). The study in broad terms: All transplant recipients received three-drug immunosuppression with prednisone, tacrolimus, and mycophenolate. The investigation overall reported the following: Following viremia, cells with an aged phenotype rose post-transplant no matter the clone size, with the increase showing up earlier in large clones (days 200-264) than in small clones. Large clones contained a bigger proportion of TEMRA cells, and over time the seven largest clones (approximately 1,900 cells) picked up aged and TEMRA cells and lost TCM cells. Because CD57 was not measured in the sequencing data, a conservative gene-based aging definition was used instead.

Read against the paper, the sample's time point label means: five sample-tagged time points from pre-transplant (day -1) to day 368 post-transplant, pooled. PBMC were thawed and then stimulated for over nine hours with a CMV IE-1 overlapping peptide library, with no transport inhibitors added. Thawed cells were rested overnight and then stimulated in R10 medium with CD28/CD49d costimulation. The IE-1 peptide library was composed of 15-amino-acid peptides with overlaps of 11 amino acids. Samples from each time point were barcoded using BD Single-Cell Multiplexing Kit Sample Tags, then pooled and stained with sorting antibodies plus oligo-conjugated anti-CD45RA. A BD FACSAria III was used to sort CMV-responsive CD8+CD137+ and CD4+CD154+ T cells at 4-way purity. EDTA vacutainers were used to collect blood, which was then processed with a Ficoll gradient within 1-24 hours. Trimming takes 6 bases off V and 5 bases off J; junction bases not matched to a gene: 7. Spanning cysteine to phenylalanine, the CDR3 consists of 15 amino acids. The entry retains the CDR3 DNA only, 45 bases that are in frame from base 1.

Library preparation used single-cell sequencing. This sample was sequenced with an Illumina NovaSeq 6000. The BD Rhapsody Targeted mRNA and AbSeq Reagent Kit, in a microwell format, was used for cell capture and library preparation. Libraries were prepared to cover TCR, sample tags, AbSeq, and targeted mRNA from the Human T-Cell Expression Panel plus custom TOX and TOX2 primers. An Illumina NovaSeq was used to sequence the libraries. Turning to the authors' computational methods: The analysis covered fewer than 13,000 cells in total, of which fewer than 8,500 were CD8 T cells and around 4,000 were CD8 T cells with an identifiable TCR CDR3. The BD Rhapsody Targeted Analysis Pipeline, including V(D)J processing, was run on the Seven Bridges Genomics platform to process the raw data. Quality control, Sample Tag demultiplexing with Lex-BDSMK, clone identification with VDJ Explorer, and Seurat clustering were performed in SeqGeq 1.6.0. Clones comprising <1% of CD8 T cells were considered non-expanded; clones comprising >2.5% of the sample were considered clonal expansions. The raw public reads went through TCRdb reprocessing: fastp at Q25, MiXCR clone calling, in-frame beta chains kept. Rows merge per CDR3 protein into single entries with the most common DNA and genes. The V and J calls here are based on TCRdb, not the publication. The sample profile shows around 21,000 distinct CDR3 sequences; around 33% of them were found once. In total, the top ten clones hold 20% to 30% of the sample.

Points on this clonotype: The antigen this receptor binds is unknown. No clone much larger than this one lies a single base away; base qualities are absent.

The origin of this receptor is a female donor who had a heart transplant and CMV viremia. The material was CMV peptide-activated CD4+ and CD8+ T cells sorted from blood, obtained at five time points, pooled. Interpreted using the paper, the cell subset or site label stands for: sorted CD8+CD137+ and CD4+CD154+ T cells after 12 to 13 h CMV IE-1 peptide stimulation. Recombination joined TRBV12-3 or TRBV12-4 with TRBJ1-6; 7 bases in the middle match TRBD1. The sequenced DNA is TGTGCCAGCAGGGCGGGGGACAGAAATAATTCACCCCTCCACTTT. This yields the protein CASRAGDRNNSPLHF.